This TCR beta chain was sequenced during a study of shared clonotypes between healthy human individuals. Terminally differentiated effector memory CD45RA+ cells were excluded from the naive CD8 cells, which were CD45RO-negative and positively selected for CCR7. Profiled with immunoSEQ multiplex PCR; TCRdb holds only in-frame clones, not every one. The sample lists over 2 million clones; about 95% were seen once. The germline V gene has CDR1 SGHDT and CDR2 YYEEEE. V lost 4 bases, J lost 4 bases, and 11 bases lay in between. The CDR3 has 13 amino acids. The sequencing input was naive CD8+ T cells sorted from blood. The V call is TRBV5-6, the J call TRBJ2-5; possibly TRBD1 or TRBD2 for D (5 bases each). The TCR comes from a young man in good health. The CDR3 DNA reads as TGTGCCAGCAGCCGGGACGGTCCAGAGACCCAGTACTTC. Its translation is CASSRDGPETQYF.